This entry lists 27 T cell receptor beta chains sequenced from one sample in a study of blood T cell repertoires in COVID-19. The assay was immunoSEQ multiplex PCR, and TCRdb's table has in-frame clones only and misses some. The sample lists 65,000 to 70,000 clones, around 81% occurring once. The sample comprised peripheral blood. The receptors come from a woman aged 55 to 70 with acute or convalescent COVID-19.

In this sample, this clone turned up a few times. The genes are TRBV6-2 or TRBV6-3 and TRBJ1-1; possible D gene TRBD1, 6 bases. V lost 6 bases, J lost 5 bases, and 13 bases lay in between. This CDR3 spans 13 amino acids. Germline lookup yields CDR1 MNHEY and CDR2 SVGEGT. CDR3 amino acids: CASSLQGWTEAFF. The CDR3 region has the DNA TGTGCCAGCAGCTTACAGGGATGGACTGAAGCTTTCTTT.

The CDR3 loop is CASSIAGYGYTF. In DNA form, the CDR3 reads TGTGCCAGTAGTATAGCGGGATATGGCTACACCTTC. The chain recombines TRBV19 with TRBJ1-2; D call uncertain. Trimming took 1 base from V and 5 from J, leaving 5 bases between them. The CDR3 covers 12 residues. Per germline, CDR1 LNHDA and CDR2 SQIVND (reference sequence).

The chain carries TRBV5-6 and TRBJ2-3, with 10 nucleotides matching TRBD2. This CDR3 region has 15 residues. Germline assignment: CDR1 SGHDT and CDR2 YYEEEE. With 2 bases clipped from V and 2 bases from J, the junction kept 2 bases outside the gene matches. The CDR3 protein is CASSLAGGITDTQYF. Written as DNA, the CDR3 is TGTGCCAGCAGCTTAGCGGGGGGGATCACAGATACGCAGTATTTT.

The chain employs TRBV6-5 and TRBJ2-2; 7 nucleotides agree with TRBD1. The CDR3 has 14 residues. CDR1 MNHEY and CDR2 SVGAGI come from the germline V gene. V shed 7 bases and J 2 bases; nucleotides not matched to a gene: 4. The CDR3 here is CASTGTANTGELFF. CDR3 nucleotides: TGTGCCAGCACCGGGACAGCCAACACCGGGGAGCTGTTTTTT.

The chain links TRBV6-4 to TRBJ1-1; 7 bases match TRBD1. This CDR3 is 13 amino acids long. Trimming took 0 bases from V and 11 from J; bases not matched to a gene: 6. Germline values: CDR1 MRHNA, CDR2 SNTAGT. CDR3 amino acids: CASSDSTGLRAFF. The CDR3 DNA follows: TGTGCCAGCAGTGACTCGACAGGGCTTAGGGCTTTCTTT.

The V call is TRBV24-1, the J call TRBJ2-1; TRBD1 matches 9 bases. Germline CDR1 is KGHDR and CDR2 is SFDVKD. This CDR3 comprises 15 residues. V gave up 5 bases and J gave up 8 bases; unmatched junction bases: 9. The CDR3 protein is CATSGPGQGPDEQFF. In DNA, the CDR3 is TGTGCCACCAGTGGTCCGGGACAGGGTCCCGATGAGCAGTTCTTC.

CDR3 residues: CASSRTEGNYGYTF. The CDR3 region has the DNA TGTGCCAGCAGCCGGACAGAAGGGAACTATGGCTACACCTTC. The V call is TRBV3-1 (or the pseudogene TRBV3-2), the J call TRBJ1-2; D perhaps matches TRBD1 (6 bases). The V end lost 4 bases, the J end lost 2 bases, and 11 bases lay between the germline ends. The CDR3 length is 14 residues. CDR1 and CDR2 (germline): LGHDT, YNNKEL (reference sequence).

This clone showed up just once. J is TRBJ1-1 and V is TRBV7-6, with D possibly being TRBD1 (6 bases). Germline lookup yields CDR1 SGHVS and CDR2 FNYEAQ. The CDR3 runs 14 residues. V was pared by 3 bases and J by 1 base, with 9 bases between. CDR3 nucleotides: TGTGCCAGCAGCTTCTCGGGACAGAACACTGAAGCTTTCTTT. It encodes CASSFSGQNTEAFF.

The V gene is TRBV10-3, the J gene TRBJ1-1; D uncertain. The CDR3 runs to 14 residues. Germline assignment: CDR1 ENHRY and CDR2 SYGVKD. The germline V and J ends were trimmed by 2 bases and 1 base, with 8 bases remaining between them. CDR3 sequence: CAISEGQPNTEAFF. CDR3 nucleotide sequence: TGTGCCATCAGTGAGGGGCAACCGAACACTGAAGCTTTCTTT.

CDR3 sequence (DNA): TGTGCCAGCAGAAACCAGGGGGCCTATGGCTACACCTTC. Encoded protein: CASRNQGAYGYTF. V is TRBV6-5 and J is TRBJ1-2; 8 bases align to TRBD1. Germline V gene data show CDR1 as MNHEY and CDR2 as SVGAGI. CDR3 length equals 13 residues. V lost 6 bases to trimming and J lost 4 bases; unmatched junction nucleotides: 4.

The chain recombines TRBV4-1 with TRBJ1-1; a possible D gene is TRBD1 (5 bases). The CDR3 has 14 amino acids. The V and J ends lost 4 bases and 1 base respectively, with 10 bases between them. The germline gives CDR1 MGHRA, CDR2 YSYEKL. CDR3 sequence: CASSLRRGNTEAFF. CDR3 sequence (DNA): TGCGCCAGCAGCCTCCGGAGGGGGAACACTGAAGCTTTCTTT.

This clone has just one count. J is TRBJ1-1 and V is TRBV7-2; D is unclear. The CDR3 has 14 amino acids. Germline CDR1 and CDR2: SGHTA and FQGNSA. V was clipped by 4 bases and J by 0 bases, with 9 bases between them. CDR3 nucleotides: TGTGCCAGCAGCTCCCTGACACTGAACACTGAAGCTTTCTTT. Residues: CASSSLTLNTEAFF. The full variable domain, rest sourced from reference TRBV7-2 and TRBJ1-1, is GAGVSQSPSNKVTEKGKDVELRCDPISGHTALYWYRQSLGQGLEFLIYFQGNSAPDKSGLPSDRFSAERTGGSVSTLTIQRTQQEDSAVYLCASSSLTLNTEAFFGQGTRLTVV.

The rearrangement joins TRBV10-2 to TRBJ1-1; 7 positions match TRBD1. The CDR3 extends over 16 amino acids. From germline, CDR1 is WSHSY and CDR2 SAAADI. The V segment lost 6 bases and the J segment 2 bases; nucleotides outside the gene matches: 12. The DNA for the CDR3 is TGCGCCAGCAGCCTCCCCCCAGGGGGAATTAACACTGAAGCTTTCTTT. It specifies CASSLPPGGINTEAFF.

This sequence joins TRBV19 and TRBJ1-3, with 9 bases aligning to TRBD1. CDR3 size: 15 residues. From germline, CDR1 is LNHDA and CDR2 SQIVND (reference sequence). J lost 8 bases, V lost 5 bases, and 10 bases had no gene match. This CDR3 reads CASSPRGQGYYTIYF. The CDR3 nucleotides are TGTGCCAGTAGTCCCCGAGGACAGGGGTATTACACCATATATTTT.

This chain uses TRBV5-6 with TRBJ2-1; D is unclear. This CDR3 spans 11 amino acids. CDR1 is SGHDT and CDR2 is YYEEEE in the germline V gene. Trimming cost V 3 bases and J 8 bases, with 6 bases left between them. Here the CDR3 reads CASSSSDEQFF. For the CDR3, the DNA is TGTGCCAGCAGCTCCTCAGATGAGCAGTTCTTC. Supplemented by reference TRBV5-6 and TRBJ2-1, the full variable domain reads DAGVTQSPTHLIKTRGQQVTLRCSPKSGHDTVSWYQQALGQGPQFIFQYYEEEERQRGNFPDRFSGHQFPNYSSELNVNALLLGDSALYLCASSSSDEQFFGPGTRLTVL.

V is TRBV9 and J is TRBJ2-1; perhaps TRBD2 as D (6 bases). Germline V gene data show CDR1 as SGDLS and CDR2 as YYNGEE. V was trimmed by 0 bases and J by 0 bases, leaving 16 bases between them. The length of the CDR3 is 18 residues. The CDR3 sequence: CASSVALGTATSYNEQFF. Written as DNA, the CDR3 is TGTGCCAGCAGCGTAGCCCTCGGGACTGCTACCTCCTACAATGAGCAGTTCTTC.

The CDR3 coding sequence is TGTGCCAGCAGCTTGACAGGGACTTACGAGCAGTACTTC. Amino acid sequence: CASSLTGTYEQYF. The chain recombines TRBV7-6 with TRBJ2-7; weak D call: TRBD1 (7 bases). CDR3 length: 13 residues. The V gene's germline CDR1 is SGHVS and CDR2 FNYEAQ. V was pared by 3 bases and J by 4 bases, with 10 bases between.

The gene calls are TRBV6-5 and TRBJ1-2, with TRBD1 matching over 8 bases. The J segment lost 4 bases and the V segment lost 5 bases, leaving 3 bases of the junction unmatched. Germline assignment: CDR1 MNHEY and CDR2 SVGAGI. The CDR3 contains 13 residues. CDR3 nucleotides: TGTGCCAGCAGTCCGGGACAGGTCTATGGCTACACCTTC. This codes for CASSPGQVYGYTF.

This sequence joins TRBV5-1 and TRBJ1-3, with 10 bases identical to TRBD1. Looked up from germline, CDR1 is SGHRS and CDR2 is YFSETQ. The J segment lost 4 bases and the V segment lost 4 bases, leaving 8 bases of the junction unmatched. This CDR3 spans 16 amino acids. CDR3 protein: CASSGDRGLRGNTIYF. DNA for the CDR3: TGCGCCAGCAGCGGCGACAGGGGGCTTCGGGGAAACACCATATATTTT.

V gene TRBV5-1 combines with J gene TRBJ1-2; perhaps TRBD1 as D (5 bases). Looked up from germline, CDR1 is SGHRS and CDR2 is YFSETQ. Trimming left V 7 bases short and J 4 bases short, with 17 bases between. This CDR3 region has 14 residues. In DNA, the CDR3 is TGCGCCAGCCGCTCCCCCCAGGGTTTCTATGGCTACACCTTC. It specifies CASRSPQGFYGYTF.

V and J are TRBV7-3 and TRBJ1-1, with D possibly being TRBD1 (6 bases). V was cut by 2 bases and J by 5 bases, with 12 bases left in between. Germline V gene data show CDR1 as SGHTA and CDR2 as FQGTGA. This CDR3 spans 14 amino acids. The CDR3, as DNA: TGTGCCAGCAGCTTACAGGGGCGGGGGACTGAAGCTTTCTTT. Its translation: CASSLQGRGTEAFF.

CDR3 bases: TGTGCCAGCAGATGGCGGGGGGGCACGGGAGATACGCAGTATTTT. As protein: CASRWRGGTGDTQYF. The chain uses TRBV6-5 and TRBJ2-3; 9 bases are shared with TRBD2. CDR1 and CDR2 (germline): MNHEY, SVGAGI. V lost 6 bases, J lost 5 bases, and 9 bases stayed unmatched. The CDR3 is 15 residues long.

The gene calls are TRBV3-1 (or the pseudogene TRBV3-2) and TRBJ1-2; 7 bases agree with TRBD1. The CDR3 loop spans 14 amino acids. V lost 0 bases and J lost 7; bases outside the gene matches: 5. The germline CDR1 and CDR2 sequences are LGHDT and YNNKEL (reference sequence). The CDR3 region is CASSQDFNRGGYTF. CDR3 nucleotide sequence: TGTGCCAGCAGCCAAGATTTTAACAGGGGTGGCTACACCTTC.

The J gene is TRBJ2-3, the V gene TRBV6-5; D possibly corresponds to TRBD2 (6 bases). This CDR3 comprises 14 residues. Germline V gives CDR1 MNHEY, CDR2 SVGAGI. Deletions cut 6 bases from V and 6 bases from J, with 16 bases between. The CDR3 loop is CASRMVGGGDTQYF. The CDR3 DNA reads as TGTGCCAGCAGGATGGTCGGTGGGGGGGATACGCAGTATTTT.

The genes are TRBV5-6 and TRBJ1-5; D remains unclear. Trimming left V 1 base short and J 4 bases short, with 9 bases between. CDR1 SGHDT and CDR2 YYEEEE come from the germline V gene. The CDR3 has 14 amino acids. The CDR3 sequence: CASSLYNANQPQHF. CDR3 DNA sequence: TGTGCCAGCAGCTTGTACAATGCTAATCAGCCCCAGCATTTT.

The chain couples TRBV5-1 to TRBJ2-1; the D gene is possibly TRBD1 (6 bases). V was clipped by 0 bases and J by 3 bases, with 7 bases between them. Germline V gene lookup returns CDR1 SGHRS and CDR2 YFSETQ. The CDR3 contains 14 residues. CDR3 protein: CASSLGQDYNEQFF. CDR3 coding DNA: TGCGCCAGCAGCTTGGGACAGGACTACAATGAGCAGTTCTTC.

This clone is a singleton in its sample. The chain combines TRBV29-1 with TRBJ2-3; no clear D gene. This CDR3 is 12 amino acids long. V dropped 3 bases and J dropped 4 bases, with 8 bases sitting between them. The germline V gene has CDR1 SQVTM and CDR2 ANQGSEA. CDR3: CSVDWSADTQYF. The CDR3 DNA is TGCAGCGTTGACTGGTCAGCAGATACGCAGTATTTT.